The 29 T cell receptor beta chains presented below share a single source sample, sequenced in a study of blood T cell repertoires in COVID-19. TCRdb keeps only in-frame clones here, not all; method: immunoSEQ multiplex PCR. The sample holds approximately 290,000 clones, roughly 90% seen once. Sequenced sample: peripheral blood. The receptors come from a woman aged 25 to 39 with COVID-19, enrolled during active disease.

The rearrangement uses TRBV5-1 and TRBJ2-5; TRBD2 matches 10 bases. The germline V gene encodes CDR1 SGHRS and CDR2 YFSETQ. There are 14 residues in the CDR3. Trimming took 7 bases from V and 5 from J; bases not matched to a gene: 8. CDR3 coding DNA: TGCGCCAGCGCCATACCGACTAGCGGGGAGACCCAGTACTTC. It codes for CASAIPTSGETQYF.

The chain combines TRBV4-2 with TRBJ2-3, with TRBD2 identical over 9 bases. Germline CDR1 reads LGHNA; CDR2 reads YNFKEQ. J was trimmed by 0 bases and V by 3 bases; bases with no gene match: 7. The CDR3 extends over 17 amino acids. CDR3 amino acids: CASSHSSLAGSTDTQYF. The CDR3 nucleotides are TGTGCCAGCAGCCACTCATCGCTAGCGGGGAGCACAGATACGCAGTATTTT.

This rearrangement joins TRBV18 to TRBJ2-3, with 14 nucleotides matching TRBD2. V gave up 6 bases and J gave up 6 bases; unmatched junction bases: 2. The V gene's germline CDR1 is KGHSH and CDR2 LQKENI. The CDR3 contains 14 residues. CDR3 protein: CASSWTSGGDTQYF. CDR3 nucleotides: TGTGCCAGCTCCTGGACTAGCGGGGGGGATACGCAGTATTTT.

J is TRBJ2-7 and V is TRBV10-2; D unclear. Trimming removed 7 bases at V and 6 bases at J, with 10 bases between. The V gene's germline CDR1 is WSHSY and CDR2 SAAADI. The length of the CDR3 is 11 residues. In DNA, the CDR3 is TGCGCCAGCACGGTAGTAACCGAGCAGTACTTC. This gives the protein CASTVVTEQYF.

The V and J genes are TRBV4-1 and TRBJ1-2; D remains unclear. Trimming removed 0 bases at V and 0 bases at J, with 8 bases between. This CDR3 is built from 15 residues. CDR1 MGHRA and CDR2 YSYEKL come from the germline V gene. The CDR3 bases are TGCGCCAGCAGCCAAGATTTCTTAACTAACTATGGCTACACCTTC. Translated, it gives CASSQDFLTNYGYTF.

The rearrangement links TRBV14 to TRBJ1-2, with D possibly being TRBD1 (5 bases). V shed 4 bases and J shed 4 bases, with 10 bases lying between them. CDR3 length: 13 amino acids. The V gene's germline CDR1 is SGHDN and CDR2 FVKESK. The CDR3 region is CASSLGGGYGYTF. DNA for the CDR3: TGTGCCAGCAGCCTGGGGGGTGGCTATGGCTACACCTTC.

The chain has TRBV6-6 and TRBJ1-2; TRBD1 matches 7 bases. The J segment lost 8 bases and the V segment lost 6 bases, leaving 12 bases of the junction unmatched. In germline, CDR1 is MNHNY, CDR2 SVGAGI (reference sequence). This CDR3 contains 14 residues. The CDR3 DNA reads TGTGCCAGCAGATCCCCCCCGTCCAGGGGGGGCTACACCTTC. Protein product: CASRSPPSRGGYTF.

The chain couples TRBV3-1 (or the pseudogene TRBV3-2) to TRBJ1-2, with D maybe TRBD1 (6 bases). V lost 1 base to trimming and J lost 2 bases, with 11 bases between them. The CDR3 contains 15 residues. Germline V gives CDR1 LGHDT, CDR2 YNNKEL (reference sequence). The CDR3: CASSQVQGRNYGYTF. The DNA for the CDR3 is TGTGCCAGCAGCCAAGTACAGGGTAGAAACTATGGCTACACCTTC.

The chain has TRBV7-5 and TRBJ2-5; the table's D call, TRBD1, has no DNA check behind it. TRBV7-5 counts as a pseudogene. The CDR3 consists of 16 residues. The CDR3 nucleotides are TGTGTCAGAAGCTTAGATCTAGGGGGCCCGAAAGAGACCCAGTACTTC. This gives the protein CVRSLDLGGPKETQYF.

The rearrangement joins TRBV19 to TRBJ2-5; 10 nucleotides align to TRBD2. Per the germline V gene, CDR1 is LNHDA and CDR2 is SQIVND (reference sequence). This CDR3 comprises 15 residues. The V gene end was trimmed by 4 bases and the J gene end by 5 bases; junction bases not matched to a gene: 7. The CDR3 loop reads CASSTRAGGWETQYF. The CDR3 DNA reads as TGTGCCAGTAGTACCCGAGCGGGGGGGTGGGAGACCCAGTACTTC. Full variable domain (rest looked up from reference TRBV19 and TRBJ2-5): DGGITQSPKYLFRKEGQNVTLSCEQNLNHDAMYWYRQDPGQGLRLIYYSQIVNDFQKGDIAEGYSVSREKKESFPLTVTSAQKNPTAFYLCASSTRAGGWETQYFGPGTRLLVL.

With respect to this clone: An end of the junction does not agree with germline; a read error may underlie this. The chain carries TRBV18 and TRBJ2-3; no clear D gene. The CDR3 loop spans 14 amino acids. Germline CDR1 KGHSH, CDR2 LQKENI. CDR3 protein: CASSSPLSTDTQYF. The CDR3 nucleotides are TGTGCCAGCTCATCACCCCTTAGCACAGATACGCAGTATTTT.

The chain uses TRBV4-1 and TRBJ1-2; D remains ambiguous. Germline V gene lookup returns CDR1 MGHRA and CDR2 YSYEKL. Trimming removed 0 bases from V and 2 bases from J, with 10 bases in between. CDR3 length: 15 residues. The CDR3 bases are TGCGCCAGCAGCCAAGAAGTGAAACGGAACTATGGCTACACCTTC. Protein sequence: CASSQEVKRNYGYTF.

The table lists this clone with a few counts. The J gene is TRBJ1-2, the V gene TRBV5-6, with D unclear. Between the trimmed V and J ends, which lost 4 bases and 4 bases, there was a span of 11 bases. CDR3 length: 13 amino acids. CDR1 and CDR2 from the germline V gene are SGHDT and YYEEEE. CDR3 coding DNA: TGTGCCAGCAGCACCCCTCAGTCCTATGGCTACACCTTC. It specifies CASSTPQSYGYTF.

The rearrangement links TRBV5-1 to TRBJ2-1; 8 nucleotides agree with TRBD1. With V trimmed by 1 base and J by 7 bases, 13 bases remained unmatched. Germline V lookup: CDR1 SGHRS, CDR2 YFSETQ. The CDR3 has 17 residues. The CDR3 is CASSLFSADRDFNEQFF. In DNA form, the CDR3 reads TGCGCCAGCAGCTTGTTTTCCGCGGACAGGGACTTTAATGAGCAGTTCTTC.

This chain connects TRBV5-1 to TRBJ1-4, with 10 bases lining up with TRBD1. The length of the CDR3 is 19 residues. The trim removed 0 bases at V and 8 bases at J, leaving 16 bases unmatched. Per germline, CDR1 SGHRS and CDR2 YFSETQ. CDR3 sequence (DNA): TGCGCCAGCAGCTTGGCCGTGACGGGACAGGGGCCCCAAGGCGAAAAACTGTTTTTT. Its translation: CASSLAVTGQGPQGEKLFF.

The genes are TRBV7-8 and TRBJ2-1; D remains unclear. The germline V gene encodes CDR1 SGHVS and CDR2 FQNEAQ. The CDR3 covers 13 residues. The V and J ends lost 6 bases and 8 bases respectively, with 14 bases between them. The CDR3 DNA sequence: TGTGCCAGCAGGAGAGCCCTCGAGGATGAGCAGTTCTTC. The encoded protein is CASRRALEDEQFF.

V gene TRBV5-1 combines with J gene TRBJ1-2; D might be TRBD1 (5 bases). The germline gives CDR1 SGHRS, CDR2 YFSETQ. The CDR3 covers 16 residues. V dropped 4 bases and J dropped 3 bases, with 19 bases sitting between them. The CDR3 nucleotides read TGCGCCAGCAGCGAGGCCCTTAGGGGATGGGACTATGGCTACACCTTC. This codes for CASSEALRGWDYGYTF.

The CDR3 loop is CASSLGGGEGEQYF. The CDR3 coding sequence is TGCGCCAGCAGCTTGGGAGGAGGGGAGGGGGAGCAGTACTTC. The rearrangement links TRBV5-1 to TRBJ2-7, with TRBD2 matching over 7 bases. With 0 bases clipped from V and 7 bases from J, the junction kept 7 bases outside the gene matches. There are 14 residues in the CDR3. CDR1 is SGHRS, CDR2 YFSETQ, per germline. The full variable domain, its missing parts supplied by reference TRBV5-1 and TRBJ2-7, is KAGVTQTPRYLIKTRGQQVTLSCSPISGHRSVSWYQQTPGQGLQFLFEYFSETQRNKGNFPGRFSGRQFSNSRSEMNVSTLELGDSALYLCASSLGGGEGEQYFGPGTRLTVT.

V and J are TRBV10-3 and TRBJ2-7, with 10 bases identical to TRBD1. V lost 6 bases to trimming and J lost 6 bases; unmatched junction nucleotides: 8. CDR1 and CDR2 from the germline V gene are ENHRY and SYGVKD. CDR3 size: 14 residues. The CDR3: CAIRPGQGIGEQYF. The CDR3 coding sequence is TGTGCCATCAGGCCGGGACAGGGGATCGGCGAGCAGTACTTC.

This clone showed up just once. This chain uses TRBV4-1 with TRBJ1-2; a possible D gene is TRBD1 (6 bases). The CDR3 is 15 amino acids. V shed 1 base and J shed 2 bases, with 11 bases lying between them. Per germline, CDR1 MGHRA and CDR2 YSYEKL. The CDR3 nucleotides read TGCGCCAGCAGCCAAGTTTATACAGGGAACTATGGCTACACCTTC. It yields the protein CASSQVYTGNYGYTF.

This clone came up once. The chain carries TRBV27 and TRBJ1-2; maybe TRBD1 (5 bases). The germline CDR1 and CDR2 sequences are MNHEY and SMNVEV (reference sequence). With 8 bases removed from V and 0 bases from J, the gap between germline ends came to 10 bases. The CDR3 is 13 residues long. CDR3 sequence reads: CASGSGSNYGYTF. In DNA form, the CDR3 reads TGTGCCAGCGGTTCAGGGTCTAACTATGGCTACACCTTC.

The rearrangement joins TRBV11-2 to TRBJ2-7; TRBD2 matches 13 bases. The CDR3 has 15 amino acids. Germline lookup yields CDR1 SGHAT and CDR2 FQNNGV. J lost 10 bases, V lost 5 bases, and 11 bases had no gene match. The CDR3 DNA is TGTGCCAGCAGCCCGACTAGCGGGGGGCCAGCGCAACAGTACTTC. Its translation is CASSPTSGGPAQQYF.

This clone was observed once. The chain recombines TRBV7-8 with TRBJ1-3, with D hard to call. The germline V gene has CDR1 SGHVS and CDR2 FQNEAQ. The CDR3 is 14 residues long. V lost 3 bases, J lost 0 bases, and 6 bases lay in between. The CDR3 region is CASSFGVSGNTIYF. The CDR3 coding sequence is TGTGCCAGCAGCTTCGGGGTCTCTGGAAACACCATATATTTT.

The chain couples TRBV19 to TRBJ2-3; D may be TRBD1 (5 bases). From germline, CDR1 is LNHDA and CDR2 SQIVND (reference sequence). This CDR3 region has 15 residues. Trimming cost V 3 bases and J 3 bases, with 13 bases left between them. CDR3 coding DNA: TGTGCCAGTAGTATCATTCAGGGTAATACAGATACGCAGTATTTT. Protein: CASSIIQGNTDTQYF.

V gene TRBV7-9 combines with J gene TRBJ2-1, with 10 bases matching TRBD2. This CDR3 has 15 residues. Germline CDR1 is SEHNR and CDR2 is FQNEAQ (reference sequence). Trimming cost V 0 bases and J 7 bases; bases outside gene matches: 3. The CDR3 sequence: CASSLASGGRNEQFF. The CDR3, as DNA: TGTGCCAGCAGCTTAGCTAGCGGGGGGCGAAATGAGCAGTTCTTC.

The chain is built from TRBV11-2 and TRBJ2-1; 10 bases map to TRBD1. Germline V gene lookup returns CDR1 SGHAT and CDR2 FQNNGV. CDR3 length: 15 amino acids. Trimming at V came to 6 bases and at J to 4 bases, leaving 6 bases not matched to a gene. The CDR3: CASSPGTGVYNEQFF. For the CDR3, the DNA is TGTGCCAGCAGTCCCGGGACAGGGGTTTACAATGAGCAGTTCTTC.

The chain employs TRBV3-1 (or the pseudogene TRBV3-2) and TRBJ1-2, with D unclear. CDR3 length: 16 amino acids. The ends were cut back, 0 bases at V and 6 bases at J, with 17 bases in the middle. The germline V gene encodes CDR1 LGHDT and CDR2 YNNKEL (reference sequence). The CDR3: CASSQEENSLENGYTF. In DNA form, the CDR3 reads TGTGCCAGCAGCCAAGAAGAAAATAGCCTCGAAAATGGCTACACCTTC.

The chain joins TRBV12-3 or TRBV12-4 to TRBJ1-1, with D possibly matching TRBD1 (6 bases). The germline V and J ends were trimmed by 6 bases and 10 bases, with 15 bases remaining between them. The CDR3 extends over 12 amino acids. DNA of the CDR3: TGTGCCAGCAGCAAACCCCAGGGGTCAGCTTTCTTT. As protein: CASSKPQGSAFF.

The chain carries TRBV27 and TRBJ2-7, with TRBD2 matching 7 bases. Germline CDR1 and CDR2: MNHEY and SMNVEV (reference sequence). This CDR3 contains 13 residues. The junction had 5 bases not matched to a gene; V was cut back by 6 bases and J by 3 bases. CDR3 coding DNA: TGTGCCAGCAGCCGGGGGGTGGGCTACGAGCAGTACTTC. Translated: CASSRGVGYEQYF.